This T cell receptor beta chain emerged from a study of spatial heterogeneity in lung cancer. Study details: Alpha-chain sequences were detected in numbers that were consistently lower than beta-chain sequences. TCR and UMI combinations that were unique each appeared, on average, more than ten times in raw reads.

This clonotype has just one count. Sequence at one end of the junction differs from germline and may be a read error. The CDR3 length is 15 residues. Germline V gene lookup returns CDR1 KGHSH and CDR2 LQKENI. In the library, each TCR cDNA molecule bore its own unique molecular identifier. Each CDR3 protein is one row after TCRdb ran MiXCR on the 5' RACE reads. The sample contains tens of thousands of distinct CDR3 sequences, approximately 20% of which appear only once. Time point meaning: sample taken at primary tumor resection. Frozen PBMC, nontumor lung or tumor provided whole RNA, which was sequenced unsorted. Donors were around 70 untreated early-stage non-small cell lung cancer patients.

This sequence originates from a male donor with early-stage non-small cell lung cancer. Sequences were derived from PBMCs, sampled at surgery. The chain couples TRBV18 to TRBJ2-1; tentatively, D is TRBD2 (6 bases). In DNA form, the CDR3 reads TGTGCCAGCTCACCACCGGGGGGTTCTGGCAATGGGCAGTTCTTC. Translation gives CASSPPGGSGNGQFF.